One sample yielded the 18 T cell receptor beta chains listed below, sequenced in a study of T-cell memory formation after mild COVID-19. TCRdb redid the calling of the 5' RACE reads with MiXCR, one entry per CDR3 protein. Altogether about 470,000 distinct CDR3 sequences are present, around a quarter being singletons, with the ten largest covering roughly an eighth. Sequencing was done on a sample of PBMCs or a T cell subset sorted from them (not recorded which). These receptors all come from an adult woman who had mild COVID-19 (a few samples of this study predate the infection). Cell type and time point are not known.

This clonotype was recorded a few times. The CDR3 DNA is TGTGCCAGCAGTTACTCGAGCAGGGATAATGAAAAACTGTTTTTT. This encodes CASSYSSRDNEKLFF. The J gene is TRBJ1-4, the V gene TRBV6-5; D may be TRBD1 (5 bases). Germline V gives CDR1 MNHEY, CDR2 SVGAGI. V was cut by 0 bases and J by 4 bases, with 9 bases left in between. The CDR3 has 15 amino acids.

J is TRBJ2-3 and V is TRBV24-1, with 9 bases that match TRBD2. Germline V gene data show CDR1 as KGHDR and CDR2 as SFDVKD. The junction had 4 bases not matched to a gene; V was cut back by 3 bases and J by 4 bases. This CDR3 contains 15 residues. CDR3 DNA sequence: TGTGCCACCAGTGATCCTAGCGGGGTTGCAGATACGCAGTATTTT. Encoded protein: CATSDPSGVADTQYF.

The J gene is TRBJ2-7, the V gene TRBV4-1, with TRBD2 as a possible D gene (5 bases). The CDR3 is 13 amino acids. V was cut by 0 bases and J by 6 bases, with 9 bases left in between. Germline values: CDR1 MGHRA, CDR2 YSYEKL. CDR3: CASSQDLASEQYF. CDR3 coding DNA: TGCGCCAGCAGCCAAGATCTAGCCTCCGAGCAGTACTTC.

This clonotype showed up just a few times. The chain combines TRBV3-1 with TRBJ2-1; 8 bases map to TRBD1. CDR1 is LGHDT, CDR2 YNNKEL, per germline (reference sequence). The junction had 6 bases not matched to a gene; V was cut back by 4 bases and J by 1 base. This CDR3 region has 16 residues. CDR3 DNA sequence: TGTGCCAGCAGCCCCACCGGGACAGGTTCCTACAATGAGCAGTTCTTC. It yields the protein CASSPTGTGSYNEQFF.

This clonotype turned up a few times. The chain has TRBV24-1 and TRBJ2-7, with a possible D match to TRBD2 (5 bases). This CDR3 comprises 11 residues. Trimming shortened V by 6 bases and J by 7 bases, and 9 bases separated the two germline ends. The germline gives CDR1 KGHDR, CDR2 SFDVKD. CDR3 sequence: CATSSGPEQYF. CDR3 nucleotide sequence: TGTGCCACCAGTAGCGGACCGGAGCAGTACTTC.

The chain recombines TRBV5-1 with TRBJ1-4, with TRBD1 identical over 7 bases. The germline V gene encodes CDR1 SGHRS and CDR2 YFSETQ. With 4 bases clipped from V and 7 bases from J, the junction kept 7 bases outside the gene matches. The CDR3 spans 14 residues. The CDR3 loop reads CASSPPGGGEKLFF. For the CDR3, the DNA is TGCGCCAGCAGCCCTCCAGGGGGAGGTGAAAAACTGTTTTTT.

The chain uses TRBV21-1 and TRBJ2-5; the table's D call of TRBD2 was not tested on the DNA. TRBV21-1 is a pseudogene. This CDR3 region has 16 residues. CDR3 coding DNA: TGTGCCAGCAGCAATAACTACAGGGCCCTAGAGGAGACCCAGTACTTC. Protein: CASSNNYRALEETQYF.

This clonotype has only a few counts. This chain uses TRBV15 with TRBJ2-7; D is undetermined. V dropped 1 base and J dropped 3 bases, with 10 bases sitting between them. This CDR3 spans 14 amino acids. Germline CDR1 LNHNV, CDR2 YYDKDF (reference sequence). The CDR3 loop is CATSRVVGFYEQYF. The CDR3 DNA reads as TGTGCCACCAGCAGAGTAGTGGGTTTCTACGAGCAGTACTTC.

The chain links TRBV5-5 to TRBJ2-4, with 7 bases lining up with TRBD1. This CDR3 is built from 16 residues. CDR1 is SGHKS, CDR2 YYEKEE, per germline (reference sequence). With 2 bases clipped from V and 3 bases from J, the junction kept 8 bases outside the gene matches. In nucleotides, the CDR3 is TGTGCCAGCAGCTTTTCGACAGGGCTGGGCAAAAACATTCAGTACTTC. Its protein is CASSFSTGLGKNIQYF.

The chain employs TRBV5-6 and TRBJ1-1; TRBD1 is a possible D gene (5 bases). The CDR3 loop spans 14 amino acids. V lost 2 bases and J lost 4, with 12 bases in between. Germline CDR1 is SGHDT and CDR2 is YYEEEE. CDR3 region: CASSFTGVGTEAFF. CDR3 DNA sequence: TGTGCCAGCAGCTTTACGGGGGTTGGCACTGAAGCTTTCTTT.

Only a few counts were recorded for this clonotype. The rearrangement joins TRBV5-6 to TRBJ1-1; D is unresolved. The germline V gene has CDR1 SGHDT and CDR2 YYEEEE. Trimming took off 0 bases at V and 3 bases at J, with 15 bases between the two ends. This CDR3 has 16 residues. The CDR3 DNA reads as TGTGCCAGCAGCTTGGCCTTAGGGAGAAGAGACACTGAAGCTTTCTTT. It encodes CASSLALGRRDTEAFF. Filled out from reference TRBV5-6 and TRBJ1-1, the complete variable domain reads DAGVTQSPTHLIKTRGQQVTLRCSPKSGHDTVSWYQQALGQGPQFIFQYYEEEERQRGNFPDRFSGHQFPNYSSELNVNALLLGDSALYLCASSLALGRRDTEAFFGQGTRLTVV.

The gene calls are TRBV4-1 and TRBJ1-1; the D is unclear. This CDR3 region has 15 residues. CDR1 MGHRA and CDR2 YSYEKL come from the germline V gene. V shed 3 bases and J shed 0 bases, with 11 bases lying between them. The CDR3 sequence is CASSQPLGLNTEAFF. CDR3 sequence (DNA): TGCGCCAGCAGCCAGCCTCTGGGGTTGAACACTGAAGCTTTCTTT.

There are a few counts of this clonotype. CDR3 in DNA: TGTGCCAGCAGCCCTCGTCCGGATTACAATGAGCAGTTCTTC. This sequence encodes CASSPRPDYNEQFF. The genes are TRBV7-7 and TRBJ2-1; the D is unclear. Per germline, CDR1 SSHAT and CDR2 FNYEAQ (reference sequence). With 5 bases removed from V and 4 bases from J, the gap between germline ends came to 12 bases. This CDR3 has 14 residues.

This chain links TRBV10-2 with TRBJ2-7; TRBD2 might be the D (6 bases). Between the trimmed V and J ends, which lost 4 bases and 1 base, there was a span of 14 bases. The length of the CDR3 is 15 residues. From germline, CDR1 is WSHSY and CDR2 SAAADI. This CDR3 is CASSGARGFSYEQYF. The CDR3 DNA reads TGCGCCAGCAGTGGGGCCCGGGGGTTTTCCTACGAGCAGTACTTC.

This chain uses TRBV29-1 with TRBJ2-2; no definite D call. CDR1 and CDR2 from the germline V gene are SQVTM and ANQGSEA. The CDR3 has 15 residues. V was shortened by 3 bases and J by 1 base, with 12 bases between the two germline ends. The CDR3 region has the DNA TGCAGCGTTGAGGTCGGGTCCCAGAACACCGGGGAGCTGTTTTTT. This encodes CSVEVGSQNTGELFF.

A few counts support this clonotype. The gene calls are TRBV2 and TRBJ2-7; D is unresolved. The CDR3 has 13 residues. The germline V gene has CDR1 SNHLY and CDR2 FYNNEI. The ends were cut back, 3 bases at V and 9 bases at J, with 15 bases in the middle. In nucleotides, the CDR3 is TGTGCCAGCAGTGAGGTGGTCTCTGGTTGGCAGTACTTC. This gives the protein CASSEVVSGWQYF. The full variable domain, in which reference TRBV2 and TRBJ2-7 provide the parts outside the CDR3, is EPEVTQTPSHQVTQMGQEVILRCVPISNHLYFYWYRQILGQKVEFLVSFYNNEISEKSEIFDDQFSVERPDGSNFTLKIRSTKLEDSAMYFCASSEVVSGWQYFGPGTRLTVT.

This clonotype was recorded a few times. This chain joins TRBV20-1 and TRBJ2-5; 13 positions agree with TRBD2. V gave up 1 base and J gave up 5 bases; unmatched junction bases: 4. The CDR3 runs to 15 residues. CDR1 is DFQATT and CDR2 is SNEGSKA in the germline V gene (reference sequence). CDR3 in amino acids: CSARGTSGGGETQYF. The CDR3 DNA sequence: TGCAGTGCTAGAGGGACTAGCGGGGGCGGGGAGACCCAGTACTTC.

The table lists this clonotype with a few counts. The chain employs TRBV11-2 and TRBJ2-7; 10 bases are shared with TRBD2. Looked up from germline, CDR1 is SGHAT and CDR2 is FQNNGV. The CDR3 spans 17 residues. With 5 bases clipped from V and 0 bases from J, the junction kept 10 bases outside the gene matches. In DNA, the CDR3 is TGTGCCAGCAGCCCGGGCCCCGGGACTAGCGTCTCCTACGAGCAGTACTTC. Translated: CASSPGPGTSVSYEQYF.